This TCR beta chain derives from a study of T-cell memory formation after mild COVID-19. The study, taken as a whole, reports: Confirmation was lacking for SARS-CoV-2 specificity of second-wave clones that peaked on day 37.

Germline CDR1 is DFQATT and CDR2 is SNEGSKA (reference sequence). This CDR3 is built from 13 residues. Trimming shortened V by 3 bases and J by 6 bases, and 14 bases separated the two germline ends. Note on this clonotype: Its antigen remains unknown.

TCRdb called the 5' RACE reads again in MiXCR, with one record for every CDR3 protein. Of just under 50,000 distinct CDR3 sequences in the sample, 12% were seen once. This receptor was obtained from a man between 18 and 29 years old who had mild COVID-19 (a few samples of this study predate the infection). Cell type and time point are not known. Sequencing was carried out using PBMCs or a T cell subset sorted from them (not recorded which). V usage is TRBV20-1 and J usage is TRBJ1-2; D possibly corresponds to TRBD1 (5 bases). CDR3 protein: CSASPPGGNGYTF. The CDR3 coding sequence is TGCAGTGCTAGCCCCCCGGGGGGAAATGGCTACACCTTC.